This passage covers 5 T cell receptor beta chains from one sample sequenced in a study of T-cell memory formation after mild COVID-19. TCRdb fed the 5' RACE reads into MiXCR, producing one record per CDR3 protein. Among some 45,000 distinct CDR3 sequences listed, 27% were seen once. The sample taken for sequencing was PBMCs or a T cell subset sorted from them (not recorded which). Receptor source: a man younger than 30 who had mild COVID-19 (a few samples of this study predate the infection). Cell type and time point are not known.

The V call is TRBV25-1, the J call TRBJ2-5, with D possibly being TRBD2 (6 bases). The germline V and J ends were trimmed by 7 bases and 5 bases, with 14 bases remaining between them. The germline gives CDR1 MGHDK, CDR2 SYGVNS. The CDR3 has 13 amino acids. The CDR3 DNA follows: TGTGCCAGCACTCGTCCGGGGGAGGAGACCCAGTACTTC. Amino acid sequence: CASTRPGEETQYF.

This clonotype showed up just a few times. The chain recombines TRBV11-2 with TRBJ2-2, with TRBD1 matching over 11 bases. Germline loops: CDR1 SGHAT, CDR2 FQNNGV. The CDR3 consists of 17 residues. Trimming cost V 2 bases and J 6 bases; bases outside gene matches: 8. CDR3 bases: TGTGCCAGCAGCTTATATTTCCGGGACAGGGGGTCCGGGGAGCTGTTTTTT. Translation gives CASSLYFRDRGSGELFF.

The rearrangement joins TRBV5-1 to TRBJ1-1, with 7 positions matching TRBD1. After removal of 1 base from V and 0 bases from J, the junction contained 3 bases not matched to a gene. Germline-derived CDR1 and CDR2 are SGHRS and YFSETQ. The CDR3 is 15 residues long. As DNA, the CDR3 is TGCGCCAGCAGCTTGCTCGGGACAGTGAACACTGAAGCTTTCTTT. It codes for CASSLLGTVNTEAFF. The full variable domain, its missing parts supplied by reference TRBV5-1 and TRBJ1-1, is KAGVTQTPRYLIKTRGQQVTLSCSPISGHRSVSWYQQTPGQGLQFLFEYFSETQRNKGNFPGRFSGRQFSNSRSEMNVSTLELGDSALYLCASSLLGTVNTEAFFGQGTRLTVV.

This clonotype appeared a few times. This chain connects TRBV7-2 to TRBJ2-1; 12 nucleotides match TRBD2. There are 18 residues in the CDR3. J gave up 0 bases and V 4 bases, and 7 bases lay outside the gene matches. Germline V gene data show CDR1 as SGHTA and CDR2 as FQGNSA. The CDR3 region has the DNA TGTGCCAGCAGCTGGGGACTAGCGGGTCCAAGCTCCTACAATGAGCAGTTCTTC. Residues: CASSWGLAGPSSYNEQFF.

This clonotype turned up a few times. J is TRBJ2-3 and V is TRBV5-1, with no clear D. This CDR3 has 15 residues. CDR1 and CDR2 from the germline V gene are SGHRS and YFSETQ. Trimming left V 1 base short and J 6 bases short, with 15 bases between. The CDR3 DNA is TGCGCCAGCAGCTTGTACCCGGAAGGGCGGGATACGCAGTATTTT. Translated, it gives CASSLYPEGRDTQYF.